One sample yielded the 19 T cell receptor beta chains listed below, sequenced in a study of post-analysis software for immune sequencing data. Findings of the study overall: About five TRBV segments (TRBV5-6, TRBV5-1 and TRBV20-1 among them) occurred more frequently in patients than in controls.

No antigen has been assigned to these receptors. Carried by the TCR beta cDNA libraries were unique molecular identifiers. One entry per CDR3 protein results from TCRdb running MiXCR on the PCR reads. The sample consists of roughly 580,000 distinct CDR3 sequences, 44% of them appearing once. Sample: blood. These receptors originate from a girl aged 10-17 years with multiple sclerosis.

The chain is built from TRBV12-3 or TRBV12-4 and TRBJ1-2, with a weak D call TRBD1 (5 bases). The CDR3 sequence is 17 residues long. Deletions cut 7 bases from V and 0 bases from J, with 21 bases between. As DNA, the CDR3 is TGTGCCAGCAACATTATGGTTGGGGACGGGACTAACTATGGCTACACCTTC. Translated: CASNIMVGDGTNYGYTF.

J is TRBJ1-2 and V is TRBV6-5; D possibly corresponds to TRBD1 (6 bases). The germline gives CDR1 MNHEY, CDR2 SVGAGI. V lost 0 bases to trimming and J lost 1 base, with 9 bases between them. The CDR3 has 15 amino acids. The CDR3 here is CASSYSGRGNYGYTF. The CDR3 nucleotides read TGTGCCAGCAGTTACTCGGGCAGGGGTAACTATGGCTACACCTTC.

This sequence joins TRBV4-1 and TRBJ1-2; the D is unclear. The V end was cut by 1 base, the J end by 1 base, with 13 bases between. Germline V CDR1 and CDR2: MGHRA, YSYEKL. This CDR3 has 16 amino acids. The CDR3 sequence: CASSQVAERLNYGYTF. The CDR3 coding sequence is TGCGCCAGCAGCCAAGTGGCCGAGCGACTTAACTATGGCTACACCTTC.

The V and J genes are TRBV2 and TRBJ1-2; 7 bases line up with TRBD1. The CDR3 runs 15 residues. Unmatched junction bases numbered 10, after V lost 1 base and J lost 8 bases. Germline V gene sequence: CDR1 SNHLY, CDR2 FYNNEI. The CDR3 DNA sequence: TGTGCCAGCAGTGAAGGGCTCACAGGGGTGAGCGGCTACACCTTC. As protein: CASSEGLTGVSGYTF.

The chain couples TRBV2 to TRBJ1-1; the match to TRBD1 covers 9 bases. Per germline, CDR1 SNHLY and CDR2 FYNNEI. The CDR3 loop spans 14 amino acids. Losses at the gene ends were 6 bases for V and 5 bases for J; bases not matched to a gene: 7. For the CDR3, the DNA is TGTGCCAGCAGGAGGGGGACAGGGTCGACTGAAGCTTTCTTT. The encoded protein is CASRRGTGSTEAFF.

The chain has TRBV7-2 and TRBJ2-1; 8 nucleotides align to TRBD2. The junction had 13 bases not matched to a gene; V was cut back by 6 bases and J by 3 bases. The CDR3 covers 17 residues. Germline V gene sequence: CDR1 SGHTA, CDR2 FQGNSA. CDR3 coding DNA: TGTGCCAGCAGATCACCGGGCGCTAGCGGGCTCTACAATGAGCAGTTCTTC. Translating gives CASRSPGASGLYNEQFF.

This clonotype was detected a few times. This chain joins TRBV12-3 or TRBV12-4 and TRBJ1-2; D call uncertain. This CDR3 is built from 14 residues. V was clipped by 6 bases and J by 4 bases, with 15 bases between them. Here the CDR3 reads CASSHQRSTYGYTF. In DNA form, the CDR3 reads TGTGCCAGCAGCCACCAGAGATCCACCTATGGCTACACCTTC.

This clonotype was detected only a few times. The chain combines TRBV20-1 with TRBJ2-4; 12 bases align to TRBD2. The DNA end lines up better with TRBJ2-7; the J call may be wrong. This CDR3 contains 14 residues. The germline CDR1 and CDR2 sequences are DFQATT and SNEGSKA (reference sequence). The DNA of the CDR3 is TGCAGTGCTAGAGGACTAGCGGGGGCCCACGAGCAGTACTTC. It codes for CSARGLAGAHEQYF.

V usage is TRBV5-1 and J usage is TRBJ2-1, with 13 bases fitting TRBD2. V was pared by 0 bases and J by 2 bases, with 2 bases of the junction left unmatched. Germline V gives CDR1 SGHRS, CDR2 YFSETQ. This CDR3 region has 17 residues. In nucleotides, the CDR3 is TGCGCCAGCAGCTTGGCAACTAGCGGGGGGGCCTACAATGAGCAGTTCTTC. It is translated as CASSLATSGGAYNEQFF.

This chain joins TRBV7-2 and TRBJ1-2; D perhaps matches TRBD1 (6 bases). The CDR3 covers 13 residues. V was clipped by 1 base and J by 8 bases, with 11 bases between them. Per germline, CDR1 SGHTA and CDR2 FQGNSA. The CDR3 coding sequence is TGTGCCAGCAGCTTAGACGGCAGGGGAGGCTACACCTTC. Translated: CASSLDGRGGYTF. The whole variable domain, filled in from reference TRBV7-2 and TRBJ1-2, reads GAGVSQSPSNKVTEKGKDVELRCDPISGHTALYWYRQSLGQGLEFLIYFQGNSAPDKSGLPSDRFSAERTGGSVSTLTIQRTQQEDSAVYLCASSLDGRGGYTFGSGTRLTVV.

The chain joins TRBV7-9 to TRBJ2-4; 10 bases are shared with TRBD2. TRBJ2-7 matches the DNA end more closely, so the J call is doubtful. This CDR3 is 14 amino acids long. CDR1 and CDR2 from the germline V gene are SEHNR and FQNEAQ (reference sequence). The CDR3 coding sequence is TGTGCCAGCAGCTATGGACTAGCGGCTTACGAGCAGTACTTC. It codes for CASSYGLAAYEQYF.

The V and J genes are TRBV5-1 and TRBJ2-7; no definite D call. V was shortened by 1 base and J by 2 bases, with 13 bases between the two germline ends. Germline V gene lookup returns CDR1 SGHRS and CDR2 YFSETQ. The CDR3 contains 15 residues. The CDR3 nucleotides read TGCGCCAGCAGCTTGACAGCGACCGGCACCTACGAGCAGTACTTC. As protein: CASSLTATGTYEQYF.

This clonotype has just a few counts. The chain links TRBV2 to TRBJ2-6, with D possibly matching TRBD2 (5 bases). Per germline, CDR1 SNHLY and CDR2 FYNNEI. The CDR3 totals 17 residues. The V and J ends lost 1 base and 2 bases respectively, with 12 bases between them. CDR3 sequence reads: CASSEVRGRPGANVLTF. CDR3 nucleotides: TGTGCCAGCAGTGAAGTTCGGGGTAGACCTGGGGCCAACGTCCTGACTTTC.

The chain carries TRBV12-3 or TRBV12-4 and TRBJ2-5; 9 bases are shared with TRBD1. The CDR3 consists of 16 residues. After removal of 6 bases from V and 2 bases from J, the junction contained 10 bases not matched to a gene. CDR3 sequence reads: CASRPDRGANQETQYF. CDR3 in DNA: TGTGCCAGCAGGCCCGACAGGGGGGCTAATCAAGAGACCCAGTACTTC.

This clonotype showed up just once. The V and J genes are TRBV7-6 and TRBJ2-1; 11 bases are shared with TRBD2. The trim removed 6 bases at V and 10 bases at J, leaving 8 bases unmatched. Germline V gene lookup returns CDR1 SGHVS and CDR2 FNYEAQ. CDR3 length: 14 amino acids. CDR3 coding DNA: TGTGCCAGCAGATCTAGCGGGAGGCCGACGGAGCAGTTCTTC. It specifies CASRSSGRPTEQFF. Supplemented by reference TRBV7-6 and TRBJ2-1, the full variable domain reads GAGVSQSPRYKVTKRGQDVALRCDPISGHVSLYWYRQALGQGPEFLTYFNYEAQQDKSGLPNDRFSAERPEGSISTLTIQRTEQRDSAMYRCASRSSGRPTEQFFGPGTRLTVL.

This clonotype appeared a few times. The chain uses TRBV11-2 and TRBJ2-5, with a weak D call TRBD1 (5 bases). Germline lookup yields CDR1 SGHAT and CDR2 FQNNGV. The V end was cut by 1 base, the J end by 2 bases, with 11 bases between. The CDR3 spans 15 residues. The CDR3 here is CASSLGAGLQETQYF. CDR3 sequence (DNA): TGTGCCAGCAGCTTAGGGGCAGGGCTACAAGAGACCCAGTACTTC.

The chain links TRBV7-2 to TRBJ2-5; D uncertain. Trimming stripped 3 bases from V and 5 bases from J, with 10 bases between. The CDR3 sequence is 13 residues long. CDR1 is SGHTA and CDR2 is FQGNSA in the germline V gene. This CDR3 is CASSLGHRETQYF. CDR3 bases: TGTGCCAGCAGCTTGGGTCACCGGGAGACCCAGTACTTC. The full variable domain, rest sourced from reference TRBV7-2 and TRBJ2-5, is GAGVSQSPSNKVTEKGKDVELRCDPISGHTALYWYRQSLGQGLEFLIYFQGNSAPDKSGLPSDRFSAERTGGSVSTLTIQRTQQEDSAVYLCASSLGHRETQYFGPGTRLLVL.

This clonotype was observed a handful of times. This sequence joins TRBV5-6 and TRBJ2-1; D call uncertain. CDR1 SGHDT and CDR2 YYEEEE come from the germline V gene. With 0 bases removed from V and 2 bases from J, the gap between germline ends came to 12 bases. The CDR3 is 16 amino acids. The CDR3 DNA follows: TGTGCCAGCAGCTTGGCCTCGTACTTAGCCTACAATGAGCAGTTCTTC. It encodes CASSLASYLAYNEQFF.

The chain joins TRBV6-5 to TRBJ1-1, with D maybe TRBD1 (6 bases). Trimming pared 5 bases from V and 7 bases from J, leaving 20 bases between. The V gene's germline CDR1 is MNHEY and CDR2 SVGAGI. The CDR3 extends over 15 amino acids. The CDR3 DNA is TGTGCCAGCAGTAATTCACCCGGGGGCTGGGGTGAAGCTTTCTTT. Its translation: CASSNSPGGWGEAFF.